The clone carrying this T cell receptor (beta chain) has ten or more counts. Its antigen is currently unknown. This sample was taken from a study of T cells in Graves' hyperthyroidism and ophthalmopathy. Overall study results and limits: Median prediction lead before ophthalmopathy onset was around 7 months with the model.

Regions amplified from RNA transcripts were the TCR beta CDR3 regions. TCR CDR3 underwent first-round RT-PCR with the HTBI primer set. Each CDR3 protein is one row after TCRdb ran MiXCR on the multiplex PCR reads. The table records fewer than 750,000 distinct CDR3 sequences, around 46% of them present only once. Stable disease denoted Graves' hyperthyroidism without ophthalmopathy progression within 18 months. Hyperthyroidism patients were newly diagnosed, had disease duration under 2 months, and were aged 18 to 65 years. This CDR3 spans 11 amino acids. V gave up 3 bases and J gave up 8 bases, with 7 bases separating them. Germline V gene sequence: CDR1 PRHDT, CDR2 FYEKMQ (reference sequence).

V and J are TRBV13 and TRBJ1-1; tentatively, D is TRBD1 (5 bases). Specimen: peripheral blood or thyroid tissue (not recorded which). The clonotype originates from a woman in her late teens or twenties with Graves' hyperthyroidism. The CDR3 nucleotides read TGTGCCAGCAGCTTCTACAGGGAAGCTTTCTTT. Translated: CASSFYREAFF.